The 9 T cell receptor beta chains below come from one sample, sequenced in a study of T cells after yellow fever vaccination. TCRdb independently ran MiXCR on the 5' RACE reads; one entry per CDR3 protein. The table lists 300,000 to 400,000 distinct CDR3 sequences, roughly 6.2% of them singletons. The sample consisted of PBMCs, taken 5 days after the yellow fever booster vaccination. Receptors originate from a man younger than 40 who received the YFV17D yellow fever vaccine.

Only a few counts were recorded for this clonotype. The chain employs TRBV7-9 and TRBJ1-1; no clear D. The CDR3 covers 12 residues. Trimming took 5 bases from V and 7 from J, leaving 11 bases between them. Looked up from germline, CDR1 is SEHNR and CDR2 is FQNEAQ (reference sequence). CDR3 amino acids: CASSPREGEAFF. The CDR3 DNA sequence: TGTGCCAGCAGCCCGAGGGAGGGTGAAGCTTTCTTT. The variable domain in full, with the rest retrieved from reference TRBV7-9 and TRBJ1-1, is DTGVSQNPRHKITKRGQNVTFRCDPISEHNRLYWYRQTLGQGPEFLTYFQNEAQLEKSRLLSDRFSAERPKGSFSTLEIQRTEQGDSAMYLCASSPREGEAFFGQGTRLTVV.

This clonotype was counted at least ten times. The J gene is TRBJ1-5, the V gene TRBV30, with TRBD1 identical over 7 bases. Germline V gene sequence: CDR1 GTSNPN, CDR2 SVGIG (reference sequence). This CDR3 spans 14 amino acids. With 0 bases clipped from V and 11 bases from J, the junction kept 10 bases outside the gene matches. This chain's CDR3 is CAWSVQRGGTAQHF. The DNA of the CDR3 is TGTGCCTGGAGTGTACAGCGAGGGGGCACGGCCCAGCATTTT.

The V and J genes are TRBV7-4 and TRBJ2-3, with D possibly TRBD1 on 6 matching bases. The CDR3 runs 18 residues. V was clipped by 4 bases and J by 0 bases, with 20 bases between them. CDR1 is SGHVT and CDR2 is SQSDAQ in the germline V gene. For the CDR3, the DNA is TGTGCCAGCAGCTCGCTAGGGGACACGTTGGGGAGCACAGATACGCAGTATTTT. Its protein product is CASSSLGDTLGSTDTQYF. The variable domain in full, completed from reference TRBV7-4 and TRBJ2-3, reads GAGVSQSPRYKVAKRGRDVALRCDSISGHVTLYWYRQTLGQGSEVLTYSQSDAQRDKSGRPSGRFSAERPERSVSTLKIQRTEQGDSAVYLCASSSLGDTLGSTDTQYFGPGTRLTVL.

The sample holds many counts of this clonotype. V gene TRBV6-6 combines with J gene TRBJ2-4; D is perhaps TRBD2 (6 bases). CDR1 and CDR2 (germline): MNHNY, SVGAGI (reference sequence). V lost 6 bases to trimming and J lost 3 bases, with 6 bases between them. The CDR3 has 12 residues. This CDR3 is CASRGGKNIQYF. The CDR3 DNA follows: TGTGCCAGCAGGGGGGGCAAAAACATTCAGTACTTC.

This clonotype was counted at least ten times. The V call is TRBV6-2 or TRBV6-3, the J call TRBJ2-3, with TRBD1 as a possible D gene (5 bases). Trimming pared 5 bases from V and 4 bases from J, leaving 25 bases between. Germline V CDR1 and CDR2: MNHEY, SVGEGT. The CDR3 runs 18 residues. CDR3 coding DNA: TGTGCCAGCAGTCATCTGATAGGCGACAGTCCTGCGGCAGATACGCAGTATTTT. It codes for CASSHLIGDSPAADTQYF.

This clonotype was detected ten times or more. This sequence joins TRBV18 and TRBJ2-3; D unresolved. Trimming took 1 base from V and 6 from J, leaving 8 bases between them. The CDR3 runs to 13 residues. Per germline, CDR1 KGHSH and CDR2 LQKENI. The CDR3 bases are TGTGCCAGCTCACCACTTTTAGCCGATACGCAGTATTTT. This translates into CASSPLLADTQYF.

This clonotype was observed at least ten times. This chain links TRBV2 with TRBJ1-1; the D is unclear. The CDR3 is 15 amino acids. Germline assignment: CDR1 SNHLY and CDR2 FYNNEI. V was shortened by 8 bases and J by 0 bases, with 16 bases between the two germline ends. The chain's CDR3 is CASPAEGRMNTEAFF. In DNA form, the CDR3 reads TGTGCCAGCCCCGCGGAGGGCCGAATGAACACTGAAGCTTTCTTT.

This clonotype was detected ten times or more. The chain combines TRBV7-2 with TRBJ2-1; TRBD1 aligns across 7 bases. The V segment lost 1 base and the J segment 4 bases; nucleotides outside the gene matches: 10. Germline lookup yields CDR1 SGHTA and CDR2 FQGNSA. The CDR3 is 17 residues long. The DNA of the CDR3 is TGTGCCAGCAGCTTAGGGTACGGACAGGAAGAGTACAATGAGCAGTTCTTC. Protein sequence: CASSLGYGQEEYNEQFF.

This clonotype has only a few counts. The chain is built from TRBV12-3 or TRBV12-4 and TRBJ2-5; D unclear. Trimming took 7 bases from V and 5 from J, leaving 17 bases between them. The CDR3 has 14 amino acids. CDR3 sequence: CASTPDGSQETQYF. The CDR3 region has the DNA TGTGCCAGCACCCCCGACGGGTCTCAGGAGACCCAGTACTTC.